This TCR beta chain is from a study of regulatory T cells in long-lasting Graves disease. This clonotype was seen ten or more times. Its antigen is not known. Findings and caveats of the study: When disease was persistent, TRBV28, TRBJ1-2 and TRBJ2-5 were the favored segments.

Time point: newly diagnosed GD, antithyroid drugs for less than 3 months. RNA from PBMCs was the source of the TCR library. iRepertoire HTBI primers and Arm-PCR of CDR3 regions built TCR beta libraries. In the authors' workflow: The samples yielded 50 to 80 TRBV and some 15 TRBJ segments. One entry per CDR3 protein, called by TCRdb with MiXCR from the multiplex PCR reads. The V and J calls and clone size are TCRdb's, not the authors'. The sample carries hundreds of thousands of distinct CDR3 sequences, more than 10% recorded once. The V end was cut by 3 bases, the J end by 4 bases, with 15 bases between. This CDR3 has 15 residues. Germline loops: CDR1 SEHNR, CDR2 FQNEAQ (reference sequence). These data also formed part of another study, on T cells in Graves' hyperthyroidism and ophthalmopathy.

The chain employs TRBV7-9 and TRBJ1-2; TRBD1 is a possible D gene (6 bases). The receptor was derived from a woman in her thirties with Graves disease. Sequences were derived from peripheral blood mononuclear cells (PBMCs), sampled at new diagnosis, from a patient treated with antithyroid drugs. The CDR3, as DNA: TGTGCCAGCAGCTTTCCAATAGGGACAACCTATGGCTACACCTTC. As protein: CASSFPIGTTYGYTF.